These 3 T cell receptor beta chains were all obtained from the same sample, sequenced in a study of cytomegalovirus exposure and HLA in healthy donors. The PCR had 60 Vbeta and 13 Jbeta primers. Clones were sequenced by immunoSEQ multiplex PCR, and TCRdb holds only the in-frame ones, with some missing. The repertoire includes over 150,000 clones, about 72% of them detected once, and 2% to 2.5% sits in the top ten. Sequences were obtained from PBMCs. The receptors were sampled from a man over 45 in good health and CMV-seropositive.

The genes are TRBV4-1 and TRBJ1-5; D may be TRBD1 (5 bases). This CDR3 contains 15 residues. V shed 0 bases and J shed 6 bases, with 12 bases lying between them. The germline V gene has CDR1 MGHRA and CDR2 YSYEKL. CDR3 coding DNA: TGCGCCAGCAGCCAAGAAGGGCCAGGGCTTCAGCCCCAGCATTTT. Its translation is CASSQEGPGLQPQHF.

This rearrangement joins TRBV2 to TRBJ2-5; 12 nucleotides match TRBD2. The CDR3 sequence is 15 residues long. Germline assignment: CDR1 SNHLY and CDR2 FYNNEI. With 4 bases clipped from V and 4 bases from J, the junction kept 4 bases outside the gene matches. The CDR3 region has the DNA TGTGCCAGCAGTGCACTAGCGGGGGGCAGAGAGACCCAGTACTTC. Residues: CASSALAGGRETQYF. Full variable domain (missing parts from reference TRBV2 and TRBJ2-5): EPEVTQTPSHQVTQMGQEVILRCVPISNHLYFYWYRQILGQKVEFLVSFYNNEISEKSEIFDDQFSVERPDGSNFTLKIRSTKLEDSAMYFCASSALAGGRETQYFGPGTRLLVL.

This clone showed up just a few times. The J gene is TRBJ2-3, the V gene TRBV4-1, with TRBD2 matching 9 bases. The CDR3 is made up of 14 amino acids. The germline CDR1 and CDR2 sequences are MGHRA and YSYEKL. V trimming: 7 bases; J trimming: 2 bases; junction bases outside the gene matches: 4. Written as DNA, the CDR3 is TGCGCCAGCAACCCTAGCGGGGCCACAGATACGCAGTATTTT. Translating it yields CASNPSGATDTQYF.